The next 21 T cell receptor beta chains were all read from a single sample in a study of Ad26.COV2.S vaccination and SARS-CoV-2 variants. Noted treatment: over 15 received Ad26.COV2.S at low or high dose, single or two shots; roughly 5 received placebo; per-sample allocation not given. Sampling took place 63 days after the first vaccine or placebo injection. TCRdb keeps only in-frame clones here, not all; method: immunoSEQ multiplex PCR. The profile covers 290,000 or so clones, with about 87% appearing a single time and around 3% taken by the ten largest. The sample was peripheral blood, taken in a trial of Ad26.COV2.S vaccine versus placebo. The origin of the receptors is a person aged 18-60 years who received the Ad26.COV2.S COVID-19 vaccine or a placebo.

The chain links TRBV9 to TRBJ2-7; 7 bases line up with TRBD2. V shed 4 bases, J shed 2 bases, and the junction held 9 bases outside the gene matches. This CDR3 has 15 residues. Per germline, CDR1 SGDLS and CDR2 YYNGEE. The CDR3 sequence is CASSPLADPPYEQYF. The CDR3 DNA reads TGTGCCAGCAGCCCTCTAGCGGATCCCCCCTACGAGCAGTACTTC.

This rearrangement joins TRBV10-3 to TRBJ1-1; TRBD1 might be the D (5 bases). This CDR3 comprises 12 residues. V was clipped by 6 bases and J by 1 base, with 6 bases between them. Per the germline V gene, CDR1 is ENHRY and CDR2 is SYGVKD. The CDR3 sequence: CAIRQGNTEAFF. The CDR3 DNA follows: TGTGCCATCAGGCAGGGGAACACTGAAGCTTTCTTT.

This rearrangement joins TRBV7-9 to TRBJ2-5; 10 bases fit TRBD1. Trimming removed 1 base from V and 9 bases from J; junction bases left unmatched: 5. Germline V lookup: CDR1 SEHNR, CDR2 FQNEAQ (reference sequence). This CDR3 has 14 amino acids. CDR3 region: CASSLEGQGSAQYF. The CDR3 DNA reads TGTGCCAGCAGCTTAGAGGGACAGGGGTCGGCCCAGTACTTC. The variable domain in full, with the rest retrieved from reference TRBV7-9 and TRBJ2-5, is DTGVSQNPRHKITKRGQNVTFRCDPISEHNRLYWYRQTLGQGPEFLTYFQNEAQLEKSRLLSDRFSAERPKGSFSTLEIQRTEQGDSAMYLCASSLEGQGSAQYFGPGTRLLVL.

The chain links TRBV6-2 or TRBV6-3 to TRBJ2-3; either TRBD1 or TRBD2 may supply D (5 bases each). The germline V gene has CDR1 MNHEY and CDR2 SVGEGT. V was shortened by 6 bases and J by 2 bases, with 6 bases between the two germline ends. The CDR3 spans 12 residues. CDR3 coding DNA: TGTGCCAGCAGCGGGGCCACAGATACGCAGTATTTT. It yields the protein CASSGATDTQYF.

The J gene is TRBJ1-6, the V gene TRBV7-2; perhaps TRBD1 as D (6 bases). CDR1 and CDR2 from the germline V gene are SGHTA and FQGNSA. V was trimmed by 1 base and J by 3 bases, leaving 13 bases between them. The CDR3 contains 17 residues. The CDR3 DNA is TGTGCCAGCAGCTTAGGACAGGCCTACCTCTATAATTCACCCCTCCACTTT. This gives the protein CASSLGQAYLYNSPLHF.

This chain uses TRBV3-1 (or the pseudogene TRBV3-2) with TRBJ1-1; 9 bases match TRBD1. The germline gives CDR1 LGHDT, CDR2 YNNKEL (reference sequence). This CDR3 spans 19 amino acids. With V trimmed by 0 bases and J by 0 bases, 11 bases remained unmatched. The CDR3 DNA reads TGTGCCAGCAGCCAAGATCGCTTTCGACAGGGGGGTTTGAACACTGAAGCTTTCTTT. Translated: CASSQDRFRQGGLNTEAFF.

This sequence joins TRBV18 and TRBJ2-7; 8 bases are a match to TRBD1. CDR1 and CDR2 (germline): KGHSH, LQKENI. CDR3 size: 16 residues. V dropped 6 bases and J dropped 12; count of bases not matched to a gene: 22. CDR3 loop: CASSLTILGQVDTGYF. As DNA, the CDR3 is TGTGCCAGCTCTCTCACCATATTGGGACAGGTTGACACTGGGTACTTC. Combining the CDR3 with reference TRBV18 and TRBJ2-7 gives the whole variable domain NAGVMQNPRHLVRRRGQEARLRCSPMKGHSHVYWYRQLPEEGLKFMVYLQKENIIDESGMPKERFSAEFPKEGPSILRIQQVVRGDSAAYFCASSLTILGQVDTGYFGPGTRLTVT.

Here the CDR3 DNA reads TGCAGTGCTAGTGGTGGGAATAATTCACCCCTCCACTTT. Protein: CSASGGNNSPLHF. The chain joins TRBV20-1 to TRBJ1-6; D is undetermined. V lost 3 bases and J lost 5, with 8 bases in between. Germline V lookup: CDR1 DFQATT, CDR2 SNEGSKA (reference sequence). The CDR3 has 13 residues.

This sequence joins TRBV23-1 and TRBJ1-5, with 7 bases identical to TRBD1. TRBV23-1 is filed as an ORF, its function uncertain. The CDR3 spans 15 residues. J lost 5 bases, V lost 2 bases, and 6 bases had no gene match. The CDR3 DNA is TGCGCCAGCAGTCAAAGACAGGGCTTGGATCAGCCCCAGCATTTT. Protein sequence: CASSQRQGLDQPQHF.

V usage is TRBV5-1 and J usage is TRBJ2-7; 9 bases agree with TRBD2. Germline trimming cut 2 bases from V and 1 base from J; bases unmatched to any gene: 7. The CDR3 totals 16 residues. CDR1 and CDR2 from the germline V gene are SGHRS and YFSETQ. The CDR3 DNA reads TGCGCCAGCAGCTTCCAGGCTAGCGGGGTATCCTACGAGCAGTACTTC. This encodes CASSFQASGVSYEQYF. Using reference TRBV5-1 and TRBJ2-7 for the parts outside the CDR3, the full variable domain is KAGVTQTPRYLIKTRGQQVTLSCSPISGHRSVSWYQQTPGQGLQFLFEYFSETQRNKGNFPGRFSGRQFSNSRSEMNVSTLELGDSALYLCASSFQASGVSYEQYFGPGTRLTVT.

J is TRBJ2-3 and V is TRBV27; D unclear. Germline V gene sequence: CDR1 MNHEY, CDR2 SMNVEV (reference sequence). The CDR3 is made up of 17 amino acids. Trimming left V 5 bases short and J 1 base short, with 19 bases between. CDR3 DNA sequence: TGTGCCAGCAGTCTATACGGGCGCGATTTAGGCACAGATACGCAGTATTTT. Its translation: CASSLYGRDLGTDTQYF.

This clone was counted only a few times. This chain links TRBV3-1 (or the pseudogene TRBV3-2) with TRBJ1-2; D is unclear. This CDR3 contains 13 residues. Trimming removed 4 bases at V and 1 base at J, with 7 bases between. CDR1 is LGHDT, CDR2 YNNKEL, per germline (reference sequence). In DNA, the CDR3 is TGTGCCAGCAGCCCGACACTTAACTATGGCTACACCTTC. It translates to CASSPTLNYGYTF.

The chain carries TRBV28 and TRBJ2-1, with 8 bases fitting TRBD1. V was pared by 4 bases and J by 4 bases, with 9 bases of the junction left unmatched. The CDR3 is 16 amino acids. Germline V gives CDR1 MDHEN, CDR2 SYDVKM. CDR3 nucleotide sequence: TGTGCCAGCAGTTCCCCAGGGGGCTATACTTACAATGAGCAGTTCTTC. This gives the protein CASSSPGGYTYNEQFF.

V and J are TRBV28 and TRBJ1-2; tentatively, D is TRBD1 (5 bases). Trimming shortened V by 3 bases and J by 7 bases, and 9 bases separated the two germline ends. Looked up from germline, CDR1 is MDHEN and CDR2 is SYDVKM. This CDR3 comprises 12 residues. In DNA, the CDR3 is TGTGCCAGCAGTTTCGAGGGGTCTGGCTACACCTTC. This sequence encodes CASSFEGSGYTF.

The chain is built from TRBV15 and TRBJ1-2; no definite D call. V was shortened by 0 bases and J by 5 bases, with 10 bases between the two germline ends. Germline lookup yields CDR1 LNHNV and CDR2 YYDKDF (reference sequence). The CDR3 loop spans 14 amino acids. CDR3 nucleotide sequence: TGTGCCACCAGCAGAGAGATAGGTGGATATGGCTACACCTTC. Translation gives CATSREIGGYGYTF.

The chain recombines TRBV2 with TRBJ1-4; 7 nucleotides align to TRBD1. CDR1 SNHLY and CDR2 FYNNEI come from the germline V gene. The J segment lost 7 bases and the V segment lost 6 bases, leaving 14 bases of the junction unmatched. The CDR3 spans 16 residues. The chain's CDR3 is CASSENRQGMGEKLFF. The CDR3, as DNA: TGTGCCAGCAGCGAGAATCGACAGGGAATGGGTGAAAAACTGTTTTTT.

The rearrangement joins TRBV29-1 to TRBJ2-1, with D possibly matching TRBD2 (5 bases). CDR3 length equals 12 residues. Germline V CDR1 and CDR2: SQVTM, ANQGSEA. V lost 4 bases to trimming and J lost 9 bases, with 13 bases between them. As DNA, the CDR3 is TGCAGCGTTGTTGGGTTCGGAGGTGAGCAGTTCTTC. Protein: CSVVGFGGEQFF.

The J gene is TRBJ1-2, the V gene TRBV29-1; TRBD1 might be the D (6 bases). CDR3 size: 13 residues. V lost 3 bases, J lost 4 bases, and 12 bases lay in between. The germline V gene has CDR1 SQVTM and CDR2 ANQGSEA. The CDR3 nucleotides are TGCAGCGTTGAGAGGGGGTTCGGCTATGGCTACACCTTC. Translated, it gives CSVERGFGYGYTF.

J is TRBJ1-1 and V is TRBV27; 10 bases are a match to TRBD1. CDR3 length: 16 amino acids. V shed 6 bases and J 0 bases; nucleotides not matched to a gene: 7. CDR1 and CDR2 from the germline V gene are MNHEY and SMNVEV (reference sequence). The chain's CDR3 is CASRAGTGDVNTEAFF. The CDR3 nucleotides read TGTGCCAGCAGGGCCGGGACAGGGGACGTGAACACTGAAGCTTTCTTT.

This clone has a single count. The J gene is TRBJ2-7, the V gene TRBV5-8; no definite D call. This CDR3 is built from 17 residues. Trimming removed 3 bases at V and 2 bases at J, with 21 bases between. CDR1 SGHTS and CDR2 YDEGEE come from the germline V gene. CDR3 coding DNA: TGTGCCAGCAGCTCGCTAGGCGGTGTGACGGCTACCTACGAGCAGTACTTC. Protein sequence: CASSSLGGVTATYEQYF.

This clone was detected only a few times. The V gene is TRBV7-7, the J gene TRBJ2-1; D is unresolved. This CDR3 contains 15 residues. The germline V gene encodes CDR1 SSHAT and CDR2 FNYEAQ (reference sequence). The V gene lost 2 bases and the J gene lost 2 bases, with 10 bases spanning the gap. CDR3 region: CASSLSLNTYNEQFF. The CDR3 coding sequence is TGTGCCAGCAGCTTAAGTCTAAACACCTACAATGAGCAGTTCTTC.